Presented here are 9 T cell receptor beta chains from one specimen sequenced in a study of shared clonotypes between healthy human individuals. Sequenced by immunoSEQ multiplex PCR; TCRdb stores in-frame clones only, minus some. The sample comprises roughly 500,000 clones, over 70% of which are singletons, and more than 9.5% rests with the top ten. The source material was PBMCs. The receptors here all came from a woman aged 40-49 years in good health. Some clones in this sample may be carry-over from other donors' samples.

This clone was counted only a few times. CDR3 in DNA: TGTGCCATCAGGGTTAGGGGGATCGCAGATACGCAGTATTTT. This gives the protein CAIRVRGIADTQYF. The chain employs TRBV10-3 and TRBJ2-3; tentatively, D is TRBD1 (6 bases). The ends were cut back, 6 bases at V and 4 bases at J, with 14 bases in the middle. CDR3 size: 14 residues. CDR1 and CDR2 (germline): ENHRY, SYGVKD.

This clone was observed a few times. The V call is TRBV6-6, the J call TRBJ2-1; D is unclear. Trimming removed 4 bases at V and 4 bases at J, with 11 bases between. This CDR3 is 14 amino acids long. Germline V gene data show CDR1 as MNHNY and CDR2 as SVGAGI (reference sequence). CDR3 sequence reads: CASSSPETYNEQFF. The CDR3 coding sequence is TGTGCCAGCAGTTCCCCTGAGACATACAATGAGCAGTTCTTC.

The chain employs TRBV20-1 and TRBJ2-5; D is unclear. In germline, CDR1 is DFQATT, CDR2 SNEGSKA (reference sequence). The CDR3 runs to 10 residues. Between the trimmed V and J ends, which lost 4 bases and 5 bases, there was a span of 5 bases. DNA for the CDR3: TGCAGTGCTACGCCGGAGACCCAGTACTTC. It specifies CSATPETQYF.

This clone appeared a single time. The CDR3 DNA reads TGTGCCAGTAGTATAGTATACAGCGACTCTGTAGAAGCTTTCTTT. It yields the protein CASSIVYSDSVEAFF. V is TRBV19 and J is TRBJ1-1; D is unresolved. Trimming took 1 base from V and 8 from J, leaving 17 bases between them. Per the germline V gene, CDR1 is LNHDA and CDR2 is SQIVND (reference sequence). The CDR3 has 15 amino acids.

In the case of this clone: A read error may produce the germline difference seen at one junction end. The chain joins TRBV14 to TRBJ2-7; 7 bases align to TRBD1. This CDR3 region has 10 residues. Germline values: CDR1 SGHDN, CDR2 FVKESK. The CDR3 DNA reads TGCCCGGGACAGTCCTACGAGCAGTACTTC. Translated: CPGQSYEQYF.

J is TRBJ2-7 and V is TRBV5-4; D gene unclear. CDR1 is SGHNT, CDR2 YYREEE, per germline (reference sequence). CDR3 length equals 16 residues. V lost 1 base and J 1 base, leaving 15 bases between the germline ends. The CDR3 sequence is CASSLRFKELSYEQYF. CDR3 DNA: TGTGCCAGCAGCTTGAGGTTCAAGGAGCTTTCCTACGAGCAGTACTTC.

Points on this clone: This same CDR3 is encoded by further DNA sequences in the sample. The chain links TRBV10-3 to TRBJ1-1; TRBD1 might be the D (5 bases). V lost 0 bases, J lost 1 base, and 6 bases lay in between. Per germline, CDR1 ENHRY and CDR2 SYGVKD. CDR3 length: 14 amino acids. CDR3 bases: TGTGCCATCAGTGAGTCCGGGGGGAACACTGAAGCTTTCTTT. Protein: CAISESGGNTEAFF.

In the case of this clone: A single base is all that separates this from a far larger clone, so a read error is likely. This chain links TRBV18 with TRBJ1-5; D possibly corresponds to TRBD1 (5 bases). The CDR3 runs to 15 residues. The germline V gene encodes CDR1 KGHSH and CDR2 LQKENI. Trimming removed 2 bases from V and 5 bases from J, with 13 bases in between. In DNA, the CDR3 is TGTGCCAGCTCACCATCGGCAGGGTACGATCAGCCCCAGCATTTT. It translates to CASSPSAGYDQPQHF.

As regards this clone: A far larger clone lies a single base away; this is likely a read error. This chain links TRBV5-4 with TRBJ1-2, with unresolved D. From germline, CDR1 is SGHNT and CDR2 YYREEE (reference sequence). The CDR3 extends over 16 amino acids. The CDR3 is CASSLERVDPIYGHTF. CDR3 nucleotides: TGTGCCAGCAGCTTGGAACGGGTCGACCCTATCTATGGCCACACCTTC.